This TCR beta chain was identified during a study of beta chain features in type 1 diabetes. Whole-study findings and limits: Fewer insertions but more deletions were seen at VDJ junctions in type 1 diabetes patients. All four CD4+ subsets of Type 1 diabetes patients contained TCRB CDR3s that were moderately but significantly shorter.

TCRB transcripts that were expressed got sequenced, as all of the isolated RNA had been reverse transcribed. Sequencing used immunoSEQ multiplex PCR; TCRdb keeps in-frame clones, though not all of them. Among under 450,000 clones listed, 14% were seen once. The germline gives CDR1 SGHTA, CDR2 FQGNSA. V shed 0 bases and J shed 7 bases, with 7 bases lying between them. CDR3 size: 13 residues. Details on this clone: The antigen is unknown.

The authors took one heparinised blood draw, averaging about 110 mL, from each donor. Via the markers CD45RO/CCR7/CD25/CD127/CD95/CD27, stem cell-like memory, regulatory, central memory and naive CD4+ cells were sorted. Sequences were obtained from naive CD4+ T cells from blood. This chain links TRBV7-2 with TRBJ2-1, with D uncertain. This clonotype was obtained from a man under 40 in good health. The CDR3 DNA reads as TGTGCCAGCAGCTTAGCGGGTAGAAATGAGCAGTTCTTC. It encodes CASSLAGRNEQFF.